This T cell receptor beta chain comes out of a study of T-cell memory formation after mild COVID-19. TCRdb processed the 5' RACE reads anew with MiXCR; each CDR3 protein has one entry. Of 270,000 or so distinct CDR3 sequences listed, 16% are singletons. This CDR3 comprises 16 residues. V shed 9 bases and J 8 bases; nucleotides not matched to a gene: 10. Study results and limitations: Among contracting clones, CD4+ were mainly CM/EM and CD8+ enriched in EMRA. Memory sampled before infection contained some responding clones, suggesting cross-reactive memory joined. Second-wave clones reaching peak frequency on day 37 lacked confirmed SARS-CoV-2 specificity.

Note on this clonotype: Its antigen is as yet unknown.

Input material: PBMCs or a T cell subset sorted from them (not recorded which). The TCR originated in a man between 18 and 29 years old who had mild COVID-19 (a few samples of this study predate the infection). Cell type and time point are not known. The chain uses TRBV12-3 or TRBV12-4 and TRBJ2-1, with 16 bases lining up with TRBD2. The CDR3 bases are TGTGCCAGTGGGACTAGCGGGGGGGCCAGCCGTGATGAGCAGTTCTTC. Translated: CASGTSGGASRDEQFF.